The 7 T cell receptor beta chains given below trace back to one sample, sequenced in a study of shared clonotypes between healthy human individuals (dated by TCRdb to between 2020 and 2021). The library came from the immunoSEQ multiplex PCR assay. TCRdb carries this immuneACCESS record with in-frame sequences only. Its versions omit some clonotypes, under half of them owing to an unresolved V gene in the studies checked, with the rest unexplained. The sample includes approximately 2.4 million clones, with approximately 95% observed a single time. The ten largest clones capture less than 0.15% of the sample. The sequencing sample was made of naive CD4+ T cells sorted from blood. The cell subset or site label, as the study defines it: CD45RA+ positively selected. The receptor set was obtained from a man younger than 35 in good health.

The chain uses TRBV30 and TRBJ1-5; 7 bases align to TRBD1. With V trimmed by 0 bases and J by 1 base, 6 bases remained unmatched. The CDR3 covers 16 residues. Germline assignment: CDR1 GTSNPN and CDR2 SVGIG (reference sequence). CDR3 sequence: CAWSVKGAGSNQPQHF. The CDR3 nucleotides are TGTGCCTGGAGTGTTAAGGGGGCGGGAAGCAATCAGCCCCAGCATTTT.

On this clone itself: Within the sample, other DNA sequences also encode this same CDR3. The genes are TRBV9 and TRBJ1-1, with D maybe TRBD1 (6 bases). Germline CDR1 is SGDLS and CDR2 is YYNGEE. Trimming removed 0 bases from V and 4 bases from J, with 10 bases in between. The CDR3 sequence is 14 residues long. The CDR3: CASSVEGGSTEAFF. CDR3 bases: TGTGCCAGCAGCGTAGAGGGGGGGTCCACTGAAGCTTTCTTT.

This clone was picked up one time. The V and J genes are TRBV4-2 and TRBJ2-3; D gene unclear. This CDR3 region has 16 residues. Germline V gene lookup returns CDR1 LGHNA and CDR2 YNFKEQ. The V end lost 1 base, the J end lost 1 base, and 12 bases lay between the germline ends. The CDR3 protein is CASSQVGYYGTDTQYF. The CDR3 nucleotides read TGTGCCAGCAGCCAAGTGGGCTATTATGGCACAGATACGCAGTATTTT.

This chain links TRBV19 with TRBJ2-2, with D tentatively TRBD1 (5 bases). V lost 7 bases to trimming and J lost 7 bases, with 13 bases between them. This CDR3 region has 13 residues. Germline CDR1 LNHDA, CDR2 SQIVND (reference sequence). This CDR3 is CASTRQTGGELFF. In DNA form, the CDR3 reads TGTGCCAGTACGCGACAGACTGGCGGGGAGCTGTTTTTT.

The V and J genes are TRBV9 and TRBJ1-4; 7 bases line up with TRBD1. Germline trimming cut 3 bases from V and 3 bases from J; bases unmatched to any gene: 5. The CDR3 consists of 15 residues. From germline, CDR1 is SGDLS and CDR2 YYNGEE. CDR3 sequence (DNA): TGTGCCAGCAGCGCCAAGGGGGCGCCTAATGAAAAACTGTTTTTT. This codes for CASSAKGAPNEKLFF.

CDR3: CASSASGTLPYEQYF. The DNA of the CDR3 is TGTGCCAGCAGCGCGTCCGGGACTCTCCCCTACGAGCAGTACTTC. The J gene is TRBJ2-7, the V gene TRBV9, with D possibly matching TRBD2 (6 bases). Trimming shortened V by 3 bases and J by 2 bases, and 15 bases separated the two germline ends. This CDR3 is built from 15 residues. The germline V gene encodes CDR1 SGDLS and CDR2 YYNGEE.

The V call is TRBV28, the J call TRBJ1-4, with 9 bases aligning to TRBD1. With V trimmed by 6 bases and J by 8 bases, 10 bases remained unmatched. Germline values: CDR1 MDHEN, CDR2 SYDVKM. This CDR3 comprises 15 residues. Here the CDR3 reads CASSRPTGGREKLFF. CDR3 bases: TGTGCCAGCAGCCGCCCGACAGGGGGTCGGGAAAAACTGTTTTTT.